One and the same sample provided the 22 T cell receptor beta chains below, sequenced in a study of regulatory T cells in long-lasting Graves disease. Sample time point: newly diagnosed GD, antithyroid drugs for less than 3 months. PBMC RNA served as the TCR library source. The authors built TCR beta libraries using iRepertoire HTBI primers and Arm-PCR of CDR3 regions. MiXCR was run by TCRdb on the multiplex PCR reads, yielding one entry per CDR3 protein. Altogether 580,000 or so distinct CDR3 sequences are present, 15% to 20% being singletons, with the ten largest covering around 11%. This sample was also put to use in a study of T cells in Graves' hyperthyroidism and ophthalmopathy.

This specimen was peripheral blood mononuclear cells (PBMCs), taken at new diagnosis, from a patient treated with antithyroid drugs. The receptors here all came from a man between 18 and 29 years old with Graves disease.

The chain links TRBV6-5 to TRBJ2-2; D is possibly TRBD1 (6 bases). The CDR3 loop spans 15 amino acids. V lost 4 bases and J 1 base, leaving 10 bases between the germline ends. CDR1 is MNHEY, CDR2 SVGAGI, per germline. CDR3 region: CASSWDTMNTGELFF. The CDR3 coding sequence is TGTGCCAGCAGTTGGGACACGATGAACACCGGGGAGCTGTTTTTT.

The V and J genes are TRBV5-4 and TRBJ2-3, with 12 bases matching TRBD2. This CDR3 has 17 amino acids. V lost 2 bases, J lost 4 bases, and 8 bases stayed unmatched. Germline V CDR1 and CDR2: SGHNT, YYREEE (reference sequence). The DNA of the CDR3 is TGTGCCAGCAGCTTCAAGCTAGCGGGAGGGCAGGCAGATACGCAGTATTTT. It encodes CASSFKLAGGQADTQYF.

This clonotype has more than one count but fewer than ten. V usage is TRBV20-1 and J usage is TRBJ2-3; maybe TRBD2 (6 bases). V was clipped by 5 bases and J by 6 bases, with 15 bases between them. Germline V CDR1 and CDR2: DFQATT, SNEGSKA (reference sequence). This CDR3 contains 13 residues. The CDR3 is CSAVRRGWDTQYF. Here the CDR3 DNA reads TGCAGTGCTGTTAGACGGGGGTGGGATACGCAGTATTTT.

This clonotype was observed a handful of times. The V gene is TRBV20-1, the J gene TRBJ2-7; 10 nucleotides align to TRBD2. Germline CDR1 reads DFQATT; CDR2 reads SNEGSKA (reference sequence). The ends lost 6 bases at V and 3 bases at J; junction bases unmatched: 8. The CDR3 is 14 amino acids. The CDR3 nucleotides read TGCAGTGCACCGTGGACTAGCGGACTCTACGAGCAGTACTTC. It specifies CSAPWTSGLYEQYF.

In this sample, this clonotype turned up once. This chain connects TRBV2 to TRBJ2-1, with TRBD2 matching 9 bases. The CDR3 contains 16 residues. V gave up 4 bases and J gave up 4 bases; unmatched junction bases: 8. CDR1 and CDR2 from the germline V gene are SNHLY and FYNNEI. Here the CDR3 reads CASSARPLAGYNEQFF. Here the CDR3 DNA reads TGTGCCAGCAGTGCTAGGCCACTAGCGGGTTACAATGAGCAGTTCTTC.

This clonotype was seen a handful of times. The chain couples TRBV5-1 to TRBJ1-2; 11 bases are shared with TRBD1. Germline CDR1 SGHRS, CDR2 YFSETQ. The CDR3 runs to 16 residues. Trimming took 4 bases from V and 5 from J; bases not matched to a gene: 10. The chain's CDR3 is CASSPRTGGNIYGYTF. In DNA, the CDR3 is TGCGCCAGCAGCCCTCGGACAGGGGGCAATATTTATGGCTACACCTTC. Full variable domain (missing parts from reference TRBV5-1 and TRBJ1-2): KAGVTQTPRYLIKTRGQQVTLSCSPISGHRSVSWYQQTPGQGLQFLFEYFSETQRNKGNFPGRFSGRQFSNSRSEMNVSTLELGDSALYLCASSPRTGGNIYGYTFGSGTRLTVV.

This clonotype has at least ten counts. The genes are TRBV27 and TRBJ1-1; D might be TRBD1 (5 bases). The CDR3 has 13 residues. V dropped 4 bases and J dropped 3 bases, with 9 bases sitting between them. The germline V gene has CDR1 MNHEY and CDR2 SMNVEV (reference sequence). DNA for the CDR3: TGTGCCAGCAGTTCGGGACTGCACACTGAAGCTTTCTTT. Translating it yields CASSSGLHTEAFF.

There are many counts of this clonotype. The chain joins TRBV20-1 to TRBJ2-5; TRBD1 agrees at 8 bases. The length of the CDR3 is 15 residues. The germline V gene encodes CDR1 DFQATT and CDR2 SNEGSKA (reference sequence). The trim removed 1 base at V and 1 base at J, leaving 5 bases unmatched. The CDR3 sequence: CSARARGQAQETQYF. CDR3 nucleotide sequence: TGCAGTGCTAGAGCCAGGGGACAGGCCCAAGAGACCCAGTACTTC.

This clonotype was seen at least ten times. V and J are TRBV20-1 and TRBJ2-1, with D perhaps matching TRBD1 (5 bases). Germline CDR1 and CDR2: DFQATT and SNEGSKA (reference sequence). The CDR3 has 14 amino acids. Trimming took off 5 bases at V and 10 bases at J, with 21 bases between the two ends. The CDR3 nucleotides read TGCAGTGCTCTAGGGGCTGGCTATTCCTCAGAGCAGTTCTTC. Amino acids: CSALGAGYSSEQFF.

In the case of this clonotype: Since a much larger clone is just one base distant, this may be a read error. The gene calls are TRBV2 and TRBJ1-5; the match to TRBD1 covers 8 bases. The CDR3 extends over 14 amino acids. Germline V CDR1 and CDR2: SNHLY, FYNNEI. J was trimmed by 7 bases and V by 3 bases; bases with no gene match: 5. The CDR3 sequence: CASSDRQGKQPQHF. The DNA for the CDR3 is TGTGCCAGCAGTGATCGACAGGGGAAACAGCCCCAGCATTTT. The whole variable domain, filled in from reference TRBV2 and TRBJ1-5, reads EPEVTQTPSHQVTQMGQEVILRCVPISNHLYFYWYRQILGQKVEFLVSFYNNEISEKSEIFDDQFSVERPDGSNFTLKIRSTKLEDSAMYFCASSDRQGKQPQHFGDGTRLSIL.

This chain connects TRBV2 to TRBJ2-1; TRBD2 matches 12 bases. In germline, CDR1 is SNHLY, CDR2 FYNNEI. Unmatched junction bases numbered 12, after V lost 6 bases and J lost 9 bases. The CDR3 extends over 16 amino acids. In nucleotides, the CDR3 is TGTGCCAGCAGGGGACTAGCGGGCGCAGCGCCGGGTGAGCAGTTCTTC. The encoded protein is CASRGLAGAAPGEQFF.

This clonotype was observed many times. V and J are TRBV27 and TRBJ2-5, with 11 bases that match TRBD2. J gave up 11 bases and V 3 bases, and 8 bases lay outside the gene matches. Germline V gene data show CDR1 as MNHEY and CDR2 as SMNVEV (reference sequence). The length of the CDR3 is 14 residues. This CDR3 reads CASSLVAGGPRQYF. CDR3 DNA sequence: TGTGCCAGCAGTTTGGTAGCGGGAGGGCCCCGTCAGTACTTC.

This clonotype was counted only a few times. The CDR3 coding sequence is TGTGCCAGCAGACACCGGGACACCAATCAGCCCCAGCATTTT. Translation: CASRHRDTNQPQHF. V is TRBV28 and J is TRBJ1-5, with a tentative D call TRBD1 (6 bases). CDR1 is MDHEN and CDR2 is SYDVKM in the germline V gene. Trimming removed 6 bases from V and 3 bases from J, with 12 bases in between. The CDR3 has 14 residues.

This clonotype appeared many times. This sequence joins TRBV5-1 and TRBJ2-3; 12 bases line up with TRBD2. J gave up 5 bases and V 1 base, and 5 bases lay outside the gene matches. Per the germline V gene, CDR1 is SGHRS and CDR2 is YFSETQ. The CDR3 has 16 amino acids. CDR3 sequence (DNA): TGCGCCAGCAGCTTGTCCCCTAGCGGGGGGGGAGATACGCAGTATTTT. This sequence encodes CASSLSPSGGGDTQYF.

This clonotype was seen a handful of times. V is TRBV10-3 and J is TRBJ1-1; 10 bases match TRBD1. The CDR3 runs to 16 residues. Trimming removed 6 bases from V and 1 base from J; junction bases left unmatched: 8. The germline gives CDR1 ENHRY, CDR2 SYGVKD. For the CDR3, the DNA is TGTGCCATCAGCGGGGGGGACAGGGGCGGGAACACTGAAGCTTTCTTT. This sequence encodes CAISGGDRGGNTEAFF.

Ten or more counts support this clonotype. The chain recombines TRBV12-3 or TRBV12-4 with TRBJ2-1; 11 bases are shared with TRBD2. The CDR3 has 17 amino acids. V trimming: 4 bases; J trimming: 9 bases; junction bases outside the gene matches: 14. CDR3 DNA: TGTGCCAGCAGTTCTAGAGGGGCTAGCGGGAGGTTTCTTGAGCAGTTCTTC. It is translated as CASSSRGASGRFLEQFF.

This clonotype came up many times. The gene calls are TRBV28 and TRBJ2-1; 11 positions agree with TRBD2. Looked up from germline, CDR1 is MDHEN and CDR2 is SYDVKM. The CDR3 has 15 amino acids. Unmatched junction bases numbered 4, after V lost 6 bases and J lost 3 bases. CDR3 residues: CASRGTSGGYNEQFF. The CDR3, as DNA: TGTGCCAGCAGGGGAACTAGCGGGGGCTACAATGAGCAGTTCTTC.

There are many counts of this clonotype. The chain couples TRBV11-2 to TRBJ2-5; TRBD2 aligns across 8 bases. V trimming: 1 base; J trimming: 0 bases; junction bases outside the gene matches: 4. This CDR3 has 16 residues. Germline lookup yields CDR1 SGHAT and CDR2 FQNNGV. CDR3 coding DNA: TGTGCCAGCAGCTTAGCCGGGGGGGGTAACCAAGAGACCCAGTACTTC. Translated, it gives CASSLAGGGNQETQYF.

The V gene is TRBV24-1, the J gene TRBJ2-1; D is possibly TRBD1 or TRBD2 (5 bases each). The germline CDR1 and CDR2 sequences are KGHDR and SFDVKD. V was pared by 2 bases and J by 5 bases, with 15 bases between. CDR3 length equals 16 residues. CDR3 residues: CATSDWGTGNNNEQFF. Here the CDR3 DNA reads TGTGCCACCAGTGATTGGGGGACGGGGAATAACAATGAGCAGTTCTTC.

This clonotype was recorded many times. The chain couples TRBV2 to TRBJ1-2; 7 bases agree with TRBD1. CDR1 and CDR2 from the germline V gene are SNHLY and FYNNEI. The CDR3 runs 12 residues. The V segment lost 6 bases and the J segment 10 bases; nucleotides outside the gene matches: 8. The DNA for the CDR3 is TGTGCCAGCAGACGAGACAGGGCCGCCTACACCTTC. It specifies CASRRDRAAYTF.

This sequence joins TRBV4-1 and TRBJ1-5; 7 bases fit TRBD1. The germline V gene has CDR1 MGHRA and CDR2 YSYEKL. CDR3 length: 15 residues. J lost 3 bases, V lost 4 bases, and 6 bases had no gene match. CDR3 sequence (DNA): TGCGCCAGCAGCCCCTCAGGGGGATACAATCAGCCCCAGCATTTT. Translation gives CASSPSGGYNQPQHF.

This clonotype was found many times. V is TRBV7-8 and J is TRBJ2-5; D gene ambiguous. Trimming stripped 1 base from V and 5 bases from J, with 8 bases between. Looked up from germline, CDR1 is SGHVS and CDR2 is FQNEAQ. CDR3 length equals 13 residues. CDR3 coding DNA: TGTGCCAGCAGCTTAGGGCCAATGGAGACCCAGTACTTC. It is translated as CASSLGPMETQYF.